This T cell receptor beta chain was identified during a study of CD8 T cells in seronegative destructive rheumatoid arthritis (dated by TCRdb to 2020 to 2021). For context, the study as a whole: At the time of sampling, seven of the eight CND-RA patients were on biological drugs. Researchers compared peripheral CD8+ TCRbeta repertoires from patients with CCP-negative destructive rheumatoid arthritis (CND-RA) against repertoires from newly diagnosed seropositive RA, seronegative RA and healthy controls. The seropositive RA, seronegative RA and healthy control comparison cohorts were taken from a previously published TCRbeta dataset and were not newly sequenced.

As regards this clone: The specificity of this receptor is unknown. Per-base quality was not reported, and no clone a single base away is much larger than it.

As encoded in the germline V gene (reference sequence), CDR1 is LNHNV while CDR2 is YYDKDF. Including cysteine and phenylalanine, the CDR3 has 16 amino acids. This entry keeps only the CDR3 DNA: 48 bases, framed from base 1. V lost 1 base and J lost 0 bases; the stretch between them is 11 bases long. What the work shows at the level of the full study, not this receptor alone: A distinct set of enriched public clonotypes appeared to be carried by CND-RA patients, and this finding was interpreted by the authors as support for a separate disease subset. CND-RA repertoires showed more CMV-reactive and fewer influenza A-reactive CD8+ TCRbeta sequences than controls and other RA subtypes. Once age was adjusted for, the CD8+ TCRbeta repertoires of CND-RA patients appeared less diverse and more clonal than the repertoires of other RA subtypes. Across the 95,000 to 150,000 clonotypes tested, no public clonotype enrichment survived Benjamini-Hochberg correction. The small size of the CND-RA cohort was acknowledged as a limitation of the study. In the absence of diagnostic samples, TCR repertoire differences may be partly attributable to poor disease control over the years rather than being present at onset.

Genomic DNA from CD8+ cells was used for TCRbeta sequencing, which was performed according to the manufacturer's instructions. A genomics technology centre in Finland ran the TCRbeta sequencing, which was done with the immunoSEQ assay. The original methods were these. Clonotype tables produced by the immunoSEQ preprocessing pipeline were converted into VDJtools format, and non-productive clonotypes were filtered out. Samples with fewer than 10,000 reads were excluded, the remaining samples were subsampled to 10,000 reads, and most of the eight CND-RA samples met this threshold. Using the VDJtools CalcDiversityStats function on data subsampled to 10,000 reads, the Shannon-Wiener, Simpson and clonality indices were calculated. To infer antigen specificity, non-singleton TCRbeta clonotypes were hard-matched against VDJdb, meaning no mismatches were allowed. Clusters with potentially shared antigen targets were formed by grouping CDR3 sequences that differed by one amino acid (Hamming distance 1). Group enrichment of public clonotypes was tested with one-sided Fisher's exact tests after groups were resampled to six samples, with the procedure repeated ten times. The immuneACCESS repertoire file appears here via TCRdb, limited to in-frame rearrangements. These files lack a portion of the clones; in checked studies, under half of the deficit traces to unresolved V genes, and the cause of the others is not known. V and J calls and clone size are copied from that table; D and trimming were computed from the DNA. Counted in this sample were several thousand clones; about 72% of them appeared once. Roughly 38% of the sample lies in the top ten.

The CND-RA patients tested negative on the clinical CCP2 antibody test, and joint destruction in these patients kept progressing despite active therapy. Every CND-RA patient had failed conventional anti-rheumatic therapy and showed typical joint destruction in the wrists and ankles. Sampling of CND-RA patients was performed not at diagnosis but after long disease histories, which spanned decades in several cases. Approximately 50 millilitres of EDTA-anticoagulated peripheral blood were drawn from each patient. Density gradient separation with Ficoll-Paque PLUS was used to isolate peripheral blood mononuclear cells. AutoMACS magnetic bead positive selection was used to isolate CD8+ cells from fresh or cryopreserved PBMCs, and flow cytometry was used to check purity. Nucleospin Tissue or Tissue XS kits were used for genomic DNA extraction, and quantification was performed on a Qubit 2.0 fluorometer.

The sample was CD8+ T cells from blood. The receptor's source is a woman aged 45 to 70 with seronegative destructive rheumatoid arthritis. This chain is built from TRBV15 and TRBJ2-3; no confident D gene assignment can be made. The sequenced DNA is TGTGCCACCAGCAGAGGACGAGGTGCTAGCACAGATACGCAGTATTTT. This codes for CATSRGRGASTDTQYF. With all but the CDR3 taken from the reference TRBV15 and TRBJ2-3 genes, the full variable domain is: DAMVIQNPRYQVTQFGKPVTLSCSQTLNHNVMYWYQQKSSQAPKLLFHYYDKDFNNEADTPDNFQSRRPNTSFCFLDIRSPGLGDTAMYLCATSRGRGASTDTQYFGPGTRLTVL.